Listed here is a single T cell receptor (beta chain). This table comes from immunoSEQ multiplex PCR, and its TCRdb copy is limited to in-frame clones, with some not included. The table records fewer than 400,000 clones, under 70% of them present only once. There are 14 residues in the CDR3. CDR1 and CDR2 from the germline V gene are SGHRS and YFSETQ. Trimming removed 3 bases at V and 6 bases at J, with 13 bases between. The data originate from a study of cytotoxic CD8 clonotypes in ibrutinib-treated CLL. This clonotype was sampled from a human donor with chronic lymphocytic leukemia. The specimen was PBMCs, collected after 36 months of ibrutinib treatment. The chain employs TRBV5-1 and TRBJ1-5; D gene uncertain. CDR3 DNA: TGCGCCAGCAGCTCGGGCATCAAGGGTCAGCCCCAGCATTTT. Its translation is CASSSGIKGQPQHF.